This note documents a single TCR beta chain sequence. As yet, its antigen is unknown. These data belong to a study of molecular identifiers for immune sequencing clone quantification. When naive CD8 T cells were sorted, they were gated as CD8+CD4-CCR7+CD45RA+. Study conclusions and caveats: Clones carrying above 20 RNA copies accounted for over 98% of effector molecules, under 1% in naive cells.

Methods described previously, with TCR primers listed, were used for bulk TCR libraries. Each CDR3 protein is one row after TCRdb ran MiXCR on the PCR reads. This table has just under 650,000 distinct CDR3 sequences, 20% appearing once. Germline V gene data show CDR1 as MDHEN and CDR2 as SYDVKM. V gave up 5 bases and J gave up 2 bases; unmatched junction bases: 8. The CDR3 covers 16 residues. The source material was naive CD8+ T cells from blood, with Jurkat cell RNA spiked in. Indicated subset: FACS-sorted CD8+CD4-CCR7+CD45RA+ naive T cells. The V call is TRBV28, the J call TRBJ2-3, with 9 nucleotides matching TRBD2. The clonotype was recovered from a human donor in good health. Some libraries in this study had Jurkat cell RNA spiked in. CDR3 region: CASSTGLALYTDTQYF. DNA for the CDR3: TGTGCCAGCAGTACAGGACTAGCGCTCTACACAGATACGCAGTATTTT.